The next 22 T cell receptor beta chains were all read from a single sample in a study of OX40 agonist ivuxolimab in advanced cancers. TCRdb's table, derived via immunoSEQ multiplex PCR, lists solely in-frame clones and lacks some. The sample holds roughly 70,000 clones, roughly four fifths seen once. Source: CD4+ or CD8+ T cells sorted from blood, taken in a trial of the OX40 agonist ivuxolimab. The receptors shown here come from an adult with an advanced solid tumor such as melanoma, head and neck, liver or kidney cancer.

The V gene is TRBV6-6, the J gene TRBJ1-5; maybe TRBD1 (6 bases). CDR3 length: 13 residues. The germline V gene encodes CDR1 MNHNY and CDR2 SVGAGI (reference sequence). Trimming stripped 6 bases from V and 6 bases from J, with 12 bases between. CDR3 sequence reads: CASRNEQGQPQHF. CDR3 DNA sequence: TGTGCCAGCAGGAACGAACAGGGTCAGCCCCAGCATTTT.

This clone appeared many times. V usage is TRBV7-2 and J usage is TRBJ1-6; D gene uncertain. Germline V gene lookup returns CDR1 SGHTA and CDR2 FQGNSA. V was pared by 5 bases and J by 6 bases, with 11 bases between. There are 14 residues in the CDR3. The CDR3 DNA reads TGTGCCAGCAGCGTCTATGGGCCTAATTCACCCCTCCACTTT. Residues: CASSVYGPNSPLHF.

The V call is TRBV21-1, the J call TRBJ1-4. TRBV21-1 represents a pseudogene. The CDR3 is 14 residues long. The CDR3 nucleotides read TGTGCCAGCAGCAAAGCCCACTTTTGGGAAAAACTGTTTTTT. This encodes CASSKAHFWEKLFF.

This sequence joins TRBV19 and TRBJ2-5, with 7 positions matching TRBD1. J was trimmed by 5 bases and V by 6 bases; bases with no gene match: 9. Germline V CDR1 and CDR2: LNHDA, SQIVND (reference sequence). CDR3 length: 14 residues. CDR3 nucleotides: TGTGCCAGTAGCCCGATCCTCAGGGGGGAGACCCAGTACTTC. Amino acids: CASSPILRGETQYF. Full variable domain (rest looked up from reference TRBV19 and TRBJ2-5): DGGITQSPKYLFRKEGQNVTLSCEQNLNHDAMYWYRQDPGQGLRLIYYSQIVNDFQKGDIAEGYSVSREKKESFPLTVTSAQKNPTAFYLCASSPILRGETQYFGPGTRLLVL.

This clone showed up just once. The CDR3 nucleotides are TGTGCCAGCAGCTTGGGACGGGCCTACGAGCAGTACTTC. This codes for CASSLGRAYEQYF. The J gene is TRBJ2-7, the V gene TRBV5-4; D is unclear. Germline V lookup: CDR1 SGHNT, CDR2 YYREEE (reference sequence). This CDR3 region has 13 residues. V shed 0 bases and J shed 2 bases, with 6 bases lying between them.

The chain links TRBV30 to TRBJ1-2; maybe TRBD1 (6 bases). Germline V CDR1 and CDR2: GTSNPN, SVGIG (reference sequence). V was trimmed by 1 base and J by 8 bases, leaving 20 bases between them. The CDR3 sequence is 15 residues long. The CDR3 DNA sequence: TGTGCCTGGAGTGAGGGGGGACGGAAATCATGGGGCTACACCTTC. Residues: CAWSEGGRKSWGYTF.

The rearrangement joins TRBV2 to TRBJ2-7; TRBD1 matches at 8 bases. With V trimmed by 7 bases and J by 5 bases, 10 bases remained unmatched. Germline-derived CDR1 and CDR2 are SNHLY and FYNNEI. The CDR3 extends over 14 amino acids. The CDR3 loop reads CASTRQGPSDEQYF. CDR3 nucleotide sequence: TGTGCCAGCACCAGACAGGGGCCTTCGGACGAGCAGTACTTC.

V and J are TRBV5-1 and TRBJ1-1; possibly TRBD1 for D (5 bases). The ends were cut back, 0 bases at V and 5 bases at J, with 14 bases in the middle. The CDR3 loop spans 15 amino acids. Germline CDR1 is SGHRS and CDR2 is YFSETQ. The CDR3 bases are TGCGCCAGCAGCTTGGGCAGCTCAAGGGGAACTGAAGCTTTCTTT. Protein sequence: CASSLGSSRGTEAFF.

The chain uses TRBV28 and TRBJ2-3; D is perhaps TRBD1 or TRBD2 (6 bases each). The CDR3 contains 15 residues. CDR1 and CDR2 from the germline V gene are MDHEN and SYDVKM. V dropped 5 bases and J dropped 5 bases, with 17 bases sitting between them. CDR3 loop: CASSPHGGGKDTQYF. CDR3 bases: TGTGCCAGCAGTCCCCACGGGGGCGGTAAAGATACGCAGTATTTT.

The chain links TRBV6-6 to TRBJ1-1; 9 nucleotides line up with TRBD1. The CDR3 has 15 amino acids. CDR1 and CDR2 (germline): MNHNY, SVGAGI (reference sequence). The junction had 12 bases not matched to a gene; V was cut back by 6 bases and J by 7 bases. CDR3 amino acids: CASRGQGSHQDEAFF. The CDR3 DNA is TGTGCCAGCAGAGGACAGGGGTCGCATCAGGATGAAGCTTTCTTT.

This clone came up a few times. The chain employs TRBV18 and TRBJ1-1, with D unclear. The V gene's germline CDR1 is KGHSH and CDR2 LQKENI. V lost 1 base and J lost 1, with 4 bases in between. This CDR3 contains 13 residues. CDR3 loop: CASSPRGNTEAFF. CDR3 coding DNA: TGTGCCAGCTCACCACGGGGGAACACTGAAGCTTTCTTT.

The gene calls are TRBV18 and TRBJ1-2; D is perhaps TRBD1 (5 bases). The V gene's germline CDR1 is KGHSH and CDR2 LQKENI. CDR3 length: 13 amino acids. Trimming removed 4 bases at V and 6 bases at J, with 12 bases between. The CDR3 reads CASSRSQVDGYTF. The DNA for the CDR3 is TGTGCCAGCTCACGGTCACAGGTGGATGGCTACACCTTC. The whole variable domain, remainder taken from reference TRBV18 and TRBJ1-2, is NAGVMQNPRHLVRRRGQEARLRCSPMKGHSHVYWYRQLPEEGLKFMVYLQKENIIDESGMPKERFSAEFPKEGPSILRIQQVVRGDSAAYFCASSRSQVDGYTFGSGTRLTVV.

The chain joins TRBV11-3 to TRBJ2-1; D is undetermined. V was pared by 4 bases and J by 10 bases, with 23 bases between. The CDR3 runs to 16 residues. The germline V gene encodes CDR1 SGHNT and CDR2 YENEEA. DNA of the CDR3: TGTGCCAGCAGCTCCTCGAGATCGACAAAGGCCCCGGAGCAGTTCTTC. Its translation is CASSSSRSTKAPEQFF.

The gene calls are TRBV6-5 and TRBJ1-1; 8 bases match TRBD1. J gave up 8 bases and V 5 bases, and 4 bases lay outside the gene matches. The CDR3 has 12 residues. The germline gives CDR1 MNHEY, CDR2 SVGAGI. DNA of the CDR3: TGTGCCAGCAGTCGCACAGGGGGGGAAGCTTTCTTT. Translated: CASSRTGGEAFF.

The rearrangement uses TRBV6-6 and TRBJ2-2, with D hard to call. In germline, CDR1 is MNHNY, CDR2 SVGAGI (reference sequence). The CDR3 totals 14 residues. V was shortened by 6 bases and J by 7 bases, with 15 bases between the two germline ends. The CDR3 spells CASSLDATGGELFF. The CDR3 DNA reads TGTGCCAGCAGCCTCGACGCCACGGGCGGGGAGCTGTTTTTT.

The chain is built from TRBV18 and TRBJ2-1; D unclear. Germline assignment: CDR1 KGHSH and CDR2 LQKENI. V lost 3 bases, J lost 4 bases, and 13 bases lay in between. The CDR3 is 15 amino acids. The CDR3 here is CASSPSLSEYNEQFF. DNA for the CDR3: TGTGCCAGCTCACCCTCCCTTTCGGAGTACAATGAGCAGTTCTTC.

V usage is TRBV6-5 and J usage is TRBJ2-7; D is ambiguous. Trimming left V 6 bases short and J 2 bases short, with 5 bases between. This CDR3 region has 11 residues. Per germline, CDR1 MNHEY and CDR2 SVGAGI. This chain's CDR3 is CASRSAYEQYF. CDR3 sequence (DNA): TGTGCCAGCAGGAGCGCCTACGAGCAGTACTTC.

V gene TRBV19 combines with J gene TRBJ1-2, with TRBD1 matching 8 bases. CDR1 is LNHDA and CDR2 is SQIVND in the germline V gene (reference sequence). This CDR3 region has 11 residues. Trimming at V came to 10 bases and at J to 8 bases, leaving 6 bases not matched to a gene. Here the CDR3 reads CATEDREGYTF. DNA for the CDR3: TGTGCCACCGAGGACAGGGAAGGCTACACCTTC.

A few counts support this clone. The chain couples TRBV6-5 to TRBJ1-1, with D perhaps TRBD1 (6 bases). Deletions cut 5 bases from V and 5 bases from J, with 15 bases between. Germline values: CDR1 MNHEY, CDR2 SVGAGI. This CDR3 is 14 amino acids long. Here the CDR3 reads CASSTRGAGTEAFF. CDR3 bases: TGTGCCAGCAGTACTCGGGGGGCAGGTACTGAAGCTTTCTTT.

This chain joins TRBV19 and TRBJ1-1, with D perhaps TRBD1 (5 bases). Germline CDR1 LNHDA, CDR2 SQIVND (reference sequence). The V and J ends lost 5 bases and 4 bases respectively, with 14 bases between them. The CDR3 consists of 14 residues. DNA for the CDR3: TGTGCCAGTAGTCCCCCGGGCAGGGTCACTGAAGCTTTCTTT. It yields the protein CASSPPGRVTEAFF.

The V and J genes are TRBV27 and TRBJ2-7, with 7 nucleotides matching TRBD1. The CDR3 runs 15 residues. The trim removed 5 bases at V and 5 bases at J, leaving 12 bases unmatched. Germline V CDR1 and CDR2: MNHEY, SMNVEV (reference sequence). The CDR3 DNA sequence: TGTGCCAGCAGTCCCCTGACAGGGACACGCCACGAGCAGTACTTC. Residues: CASSPLTGTRHEQYF.

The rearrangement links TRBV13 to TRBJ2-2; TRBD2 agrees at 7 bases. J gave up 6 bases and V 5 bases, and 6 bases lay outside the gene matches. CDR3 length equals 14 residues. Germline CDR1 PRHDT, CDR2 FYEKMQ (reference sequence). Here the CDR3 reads CASSLNRGAGELFF. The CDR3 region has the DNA TGTGCCAGCAGCCTAAATCGGGGGGCCGGGGAGCTGTTTTTT.